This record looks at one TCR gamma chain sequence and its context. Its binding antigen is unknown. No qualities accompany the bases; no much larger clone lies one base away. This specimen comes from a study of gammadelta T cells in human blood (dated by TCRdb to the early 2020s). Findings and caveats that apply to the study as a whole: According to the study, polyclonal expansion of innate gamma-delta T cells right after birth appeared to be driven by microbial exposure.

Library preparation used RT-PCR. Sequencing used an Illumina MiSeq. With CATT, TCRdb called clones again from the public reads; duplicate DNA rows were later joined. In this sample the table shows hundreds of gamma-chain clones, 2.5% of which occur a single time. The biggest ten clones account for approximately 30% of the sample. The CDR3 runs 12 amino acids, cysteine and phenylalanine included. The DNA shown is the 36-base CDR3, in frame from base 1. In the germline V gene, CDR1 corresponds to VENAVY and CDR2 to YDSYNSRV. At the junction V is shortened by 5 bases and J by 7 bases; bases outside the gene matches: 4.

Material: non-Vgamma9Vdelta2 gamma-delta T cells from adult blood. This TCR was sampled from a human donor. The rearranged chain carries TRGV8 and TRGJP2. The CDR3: CATWAVDWIKTF. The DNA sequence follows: TGTGCCACCTGGGCCGTTGATTGGATCAAGACGTTT.